These 29 T cell receptor beta chains were sequenced from one sample in a study of blood T cell repertoires in COVID-19. Here immunoSEQ multiplex PCR was the method, and the copy in TCRdb shows in-frame clones only, minus some. The data contain around 310,000 clones, 80% to 90% of them singletons. The sequencing sample was made of PBMCs or T cells enriched from blood (not recorded which). The receptors were sampled from a man between 25 and 39 years old who had recovered from COVID-19.

The J gene is TRBJ1-2, the V gene TRBV28; 7 bases are shared with TRBD1. Trimming removed 5 bases from V and 6 bases from J; junction bases left unmatched: 6. The V gene's germline CDR1 is MDHEN and CDR2 SYDVKM. This CDR3 contains 13 residues. DNA for the CDR3: TGTGCCAGCAGTACAGGGGTCACGAATGGCTACACCTTC. It encodes CASSTGVTNGYTF.

The rearrangement joins TRBV7-9 to TRBJ1-2; D is possibly TRBD1 (6 bases). V shed 1 base and J shed 6 bases, with 12 bases lying between them. Germline V lookup: CDR1 SEHNR, CDR2 FQNEAQ (reference sequence). The CDR3 length is 14 residues. The CDR3 loop is CASSLGGGANGYTF. The CDR3 region has the DNA TGTGCCAGCAGCTTAGGAGGGGGGGCGAATGGCTACACCTTC.

V usage is TRBV7-9 and J usage is TRBJ1-2, with 7 bases that match TRBD1. Germline CDR1 SEHNR, CDR2 FQNEAQ (reference sequence). The V gene end was trimmed by 7 bases and the J gene end by 4 bases; junction bases not matched to a gene: 9. The CDR3 totals 14 residues. Here the CDR3 reads CASTSAGGVYGYTF. For the CDR3, the DNA is TGTGCCAGCACGTCGGCAGGGGGAGTCTATGGCTACACCTTC.

V is TRBV18 and J is TRBJ1-4; tentative D call: TRBD1 (6 bases). V was pared by 4 bases and J by 7 bases, with 13 bases between. CDR1 is KGHSH, CDR2 LQKENI, per germline. The length of the CDR3 is 14 residues. The DNA of the CDR3 is TGTGCCAGCTCACTCGGGGGGCGCAGTGAAAAACTGTTTTTT. Protein: CASSLGGRSEKLFF. The full variable domain, completed using reference TRBV18 and TRBJ1-4, is NAGVMQNPRHLVRRRGQEARLRCSPMKGHSHVYWYRQLPEEGLKFMVYLQKENIIDESGMPKERFSAEFPKEGPSILRIQQVVRGDSAAYFCASSLGGRSEKLFFGSGTQLSVL.

The V call is TRBV25-1, the J call TRBJ1-3; perhaps TRBD1 as D (5 bases). The CDR3 covers 14 residues. Trimming cost V 5 bases and J 0 bases, with 8 bases left between them. Germline V gene sequence: CDR1 MGHDK, CDR2 SYGVNS. The CDR3 is CASSRRDSGNTIYF. As DNA, the CDR3 is TGTGCCAGCAGTCGCAGGGACTCTGGAAACACCATATATTTT.

V usage is TRBV6-2 or TRBV6-3 and J usage is TRBJ2-7; D gene uncertain. The germline V and J ends were trimmed by 2 bases and 0 bases, with 11 bases remaining between them. In germline, CDR1 is MNHEY, CDR2 SVGEGT. The CDR3 covers 15 residues. CDR3 sequence (DNA): TGTGCCAGCAGTTACGGTAGCTATAACTCCTACGAGCAGTACTTC. Translated: CASSYGSYNSYEQYF.

The J gene is TRBJ2-3, the V gene TRBV7-2; 9 positions match TRBD1. The CDR3 length is 16 residues. The V segment lost 8 bases and the J segment 5 bases; nucleotides outside the gene matches: 14. The germline V gene has CDR1 SGHTA and CDR2 FQGNSA. In nucleotides, the CDR3 is TGTGCCAGCTTACCGGTGTGGACAGGGGTGAAAGATACGCAGTATTTT. The encoded protein is CASLPVWTGVKDTQYF.

This clone was found once. The CDR3 sequence: CASSPRPPGTGRVYSNQPQHF. CDR3 DNA: TGTGCCAGCAGCCCCCGACCCCCCGGGACAGGGCGAGTCTATAGCAATCAGCCCCAGCATTTT. V is TRBV9 and J is TRBJ1-5, with 9 bases lining up with TRBD1. Germline CDR1 and CDR2: SGDLS and YYNGEE. This CDR3 comprises 21 residues. Trimming cost V 4 bases and J 0 bases; bases outside gene matches: 20.

In its sample, this clone was seen once. J is TRBJ1-1 and V is TRBV18; 8 nucleotides match TRBD1. Trimming took 6 bases from V and 0 from J; bases not matched to a gene: 3. The CDR3 sequence is 14 residues long. The germline V gene has CDR1 KGHSH and CDR2 LQKENI. CDR3 protein: CASSRQGMNTEAFF. CDR3 nucleotide sequence: TGTGCCAGCTCTCGACAGGGGATGAACACTGAAGCTTTCTTT.

The chain couples TRBV2 to TRBJ2-7, with D perhaps matching TRBD1 (6 bases). Deletions cut 6 bases from V and 0 bases from J, with 12 bases between. The germline CDR1 and CDR2 sequences are SNHLY and FYNNEI. The CDR3 has 14 residues. The CDR3 sequence: CASRIQGSSYEQYF. CDR3 DNA sequence: TGTGCCAGCAGAATTCAGGGGAGCTCCTACGAGCAGTACTTC.

This clone was found a few times. The chain joins TRBV6-4 to TRBJ1-2, with a tentative D call TRBD1 (6 bases). With 4 bases removed from V and 10 bases from J, the gap between germline ends came to 13 bases. CDR1 MRHNA and CDR2 SNTAGT come from the germline V gene. The CDR3 has 12 residues. CDR3 in DNA: TGTGCCAGCAGTGGGGACACGGTTTACTACACCTTC. Translating it yields CASSGDTVYYTF.

V is TRBV2 and J is TRBJ2-5; D is possibly TRBD1 (6 bases). The CDR3 contains 13 residues. Germline CDR1 and CDR2: SNHLY and FYNNEI. V was clipped by 5 bases and J by 1 base, with 8 bases between them. The CDR3 DNA sequence: TGTGCCAGCAGTCGGGACACCCAAGAGACCCAGTACTTC. Translating gives CASSRDTQETQYF.

This clone has only one observation. This chain uses TRBV3-1 (or the pseudogene TRBV3-2) with TRBJ1-1; D ambiguous. The CDR3 spans 12 residues. Between the trimmed V and J ends, which lost 1 base and 10 bases, there was a span of 10 bases. Per germline, CDR1 LGHDT and CDR2 YNNKEL (reference sequence). In DNA form, the CDR3 reads TGTGCCAGCAGCCAAGGAGCTAAAAGAGCTTTCTTT. Its protein product is CASSQGAKRAFF.

This chain joins TRBV2 and TRBJ1-6; TRBD1 matches at 8 bases. The CDR3 length is 17 residues. Germline-derived CDR1 and CDR2 are SNHLY and FYNNEI. With 5 bases clipped from V and 7 bases from J, the junction kept 13 bases outside the gene matches. The CDR3 here is CASSLRSGGLGNSPLHF. CDR3 DNA sequence: TGTGCCAGCAGTTTAAGATCAGGGGGCCTTGGGAATTCACCCCTCCACTTT. The variable domain in full, completed from reference TRBV2 and TRBJ1-6, reads EPEVTQTPSHQVTQMGQEVILRCVPISNHLYFYWYRQILGQKVEFLVSFYNNEISEKSEIFDDQFSVERPDGSNFTLKIRSTKLEDSAMYFCASSLRSGGLGNSPLHFGNGTRLTVT.

This clone was seen just once. The chain employs TRBV27 and TRBJ2-1; 8 bases map to TRBD1. Germline V gives CDR1 MNHEY, CDR2 SMNVEV (reference sequence). This CDR3 has 15 amino acids. Losses at the gene ends were 1 base for V and 8 bases for J; bases not matched to a gene: 7. The CDR3 reads CASSLFYGQGYEQFF. The CDR3 region has the DNA TGTGCCAGCAGTTTATTCTATGGACAGGGCTATGAGCAGTTCTTC.

The chain links TRBV7-2 to TRBJ2-3, with D tentatively TRBD1 (6 bases). Trimming removed 2 bases from V and 1 base from J, with 7 bases in between. The CDR3 runs to 14 residues. Germline assignment: CDR1 SGHTA and CDR2 FQGNSA. CDR3 loop: CASSLRQGTDTQYF. DNA of the CDR3: TGTGCCAGCAGCTTAAGACAGGGCACAGATACGCAGTATTTT.

This chain joins TRBV4-2 and TRBJ1-1, with 9 bases fitting TRBD1. The CDR3 length is 16 residues. The germline V gene has CDR1 LGHNA and CDR2 YNFKEQ. Germline trimming cut 6 bases from V and 5 bases from J; bases unmatched to any gene: 13. CDR3 in amino acids: CASSEQGAGSATEAFF. DNA of the CDR3: TGTGCCAGCAGTGAACAGGGGGCAGGCAGTGCAACTGAAGCTTTCTTT.

The chain employs TRBV9 and TRBJ1-2, with 7 bases matching TRBD1. The CDR3 runs 15 residues. V was clipped by 3 bases and J by 4 bases; unmatched bases: 9. Germline values: CDR1 SGDLS, CDR2 YYNGEE. The CDR3 nucleotides read TGTGCCAGCAGCGAGATCACAGGGGTGTCCTATGGCTACACCTTC. This encodes CASSEITGVSYGYTF.

The rearrangement uses TRBV24-1 and TRBJ1-5; unclear D gene. Germline V gene lookup returns CDR1 KGHDR and CDR2 SFDVKD. The V end was cut by 1 base, the J end by 7 bases, with 10 bases between. This CDR3 has 14 amino acids. For the CDR3, the DNA is TGTGCCACCAGTGATTTAACGGGGAACCAGCCCCAGCATTTT. It encodes CATSDLTGNQPQHF.

The V gene is TRBV19, the J gene TRBJ1-6, with a weak D call TRBD1 (6 bases). Germline CDR1 is LNHDA and CDR2 is SQIVND (reference sequence). V dropped 4 bases and J dropped 3 bases, with 10 bases sitting between them. The CDR3 is 15 amino acids. CDR3 nucleotide sequence: TGTGCCAGTAGTAACGAGGGGGACTATAATTCACCCCTCCACTTT. Its translation: CASSNEGDYNSPLHF.

V is TRBV15 and J is TRBJ1-1; the D is unclear. The CDR3 contains 13 residues. Deletions cut 0 bases from V and 8 bases from J, with 10 bases between. CDR1 and CDR2 from the germline V gene are LNHNV and YYDKDF (reference sequence). CDR3 region: CATSRDEKEEAFF. CDR3 DNA: TGTGCCACCAGCAGAGATGAAAAGGAGGAAGCTTTCTTT.

Of note for this clone: Since no conserved phenylalanine or tryptophan closes the CDR3, a read error is the likely cause. No DNA is shown, since the ends of the CDR3 on it are uncertain; the CDR3 is the one TCRdb lists. This chain uses TRBV5-5 with TRBJ2-4; TRBD1 is taken as the D call from the table, unchecked against the DNA. Germline V gives CDR1 SGHKS, CDR2 YYEKEE (reference sequence). 10 amino acids form the CDR3, both terminal residues included. The CDR3: CASASVRDNL.

The CDR3 here is CASSQLGQGLSGANVLTF. The CDR3 DNA sequence: TGTGCCAGCAGCCAACTCGGACAGGGGTTATCTGGGGCCAACGTCCTGACTTTC. V usage is TRBV14 and J usage is TRBJ2-6, with 9 bases matching TRBD1. Trimming at V came to 2 bases and at J to 1 base, leaving 6 bases not matched to a gene. Per the germline V gene, CDR1 is SGHDN and CDR2 is FVKESK. The CDR3 runs to 18 residues. Filled out from reference TRBV14 and TRBJ2-6, the complete variable domain reads EAGVTQFPSHSVIEKGQTVTLRCDPISGHDNLYWYRRVMGKEIKFLLHFVKESKQDESGMPNNRFLAERTGGTYSTLKVQPAELEDSGVYFCASSQLGQGLSGANVLTFGAGSRLTVL.

V is TRBV10-3 and J is TRBJ1-4, with D uncertain. Trimming pared 0 bases from V and 0 bases from J, leaving 8 bases between. The CDR3 has 16 amino acids. Germline CDR1 ENHRY, CDR2 SYGVKD. The CDR3 sequence is CAISESSGATNEKLFF. In DNA, the CDR3 is TGTGCCATCAGTGAGTCGAGTGGAGCAACTAATGAAAAACTGTTTTTT.

This chain connects TRBV3-1 (or the pseudogene TRBV3-2) to TRBJ1-1; 7 nucleotides agree with TRBD1. CDR3 size: 14 residues. The germline gives CDR1 LGHDT, CDR2 YNNKEL (reference sequence). The V segment lost 2 bases and the J segment 4 bases; nucleotides outside the gene matches: 4. The CDR3 spells CASSQRQGSTEAFF. The CDR3 DNA sequence: TGTGCCAGCAGCCAAAGACAGGGAAGCACTGAAGCTTTCTTT.

This clone has just a few counts. The genes are TRBV2 and TRBJ2-5, with 8 nucleotides matching TRBD1. Germline CDR1 and CDR2: SNHLY and FYNNEI. Losses at the gene ends were 7 bases for V and 0 bases for J; bases not matched to a gene: 1. The CDR3 loop spans 13 amino acids. CDR3 bases: TGTGCCAGCACGGACAGGGACCAAGAGACCCAGTACTTC. As protein: CASTDRDQETQYF.

This rearrangement joins TRBV9 to TRBJ2-5; 15 bases agree with TRBD2. This CDR3 region has 16 residues. Germline V CDR1 and CDR2: SGDLS, YYNGEE. Trimming removed 3 bases from V and 5 bases from J; junction bases left unmatched: 5. CDR3 coding DNA: TGTGCCAGCAGCGCAGGGACTAGCGGGAGGTCCGAGACCCAGTACTTC. Amino acids: CASSAGTSGRSETQYF.

V usage is TRBV29-1 and J usage is TRBJ2-3; 10 bases agree with TRBD2. J was trimmed by 4 bases and V by 1 base; bases with no gene match: 8. CDR3 length equals 16 residues. Germline loops: CDR1 SQVTM, CDR2 ANQGSEA. CDR3 sequence reads: CSVEGSLAGESDTQYF. In DNA form, the CDR3 reads TGCAGCGTTGAAGGGTCCCTAGCGGGGGAATCAGATACGCAGTATTTT.

The chain joins TRBV7-2 to TRBJ2-5; 14 bases align to TRBD2. Germline lookup yields CDR1 SGHTA and CDR2 FQGNSA. CDR3 length equals 17 residues. The V gene end was trimmed by 5 bases and the J gene end by 1 base; junction bases not matched to a gene: 6. The CDR3 region has the DNA TGTGCCAGCAGCACCCCGACTAGCGGGGGGGGCCAAGAGACCCAGTACTTC. Encoded protein: CASSTPTSGGGQETQYF.